One and the same sample provided the 20 T cell receptor beta chains below, sequenced in a study of blood T cell repertoires in COVID-19. Generated by immunoSEQ multiplex PCR, the TCRdb table keeps only in-frame clones and is missing some. The table includes around 50,000 clones, 90% detected once. Source material: peripheral blood. The source is a man between 65 and 85 years old with acute or convalescent COVID-19.

The table lists this clone with a few counts. The rearrangement uses TRBV5-8 and TRBJ2-6; tentative D call: TRBD1 (6 bases). The CDR3 covers 16 residues. The V and J ends lost 2 bases and 2 bases respectively, with 11 bases between them. CDR1 SGHTS and CDR2 YDEGEE come from the germline V gene. CDR3 sequence (DNA): TGTGCCAGCAGCTTTGGACAGCCTGCTGGGGCCAACGTCCTGACTTTC. It specifies CASSFGQPAGANVLTF.

The chain has TRBV3-1 (or the pseudogene TRBV3-2) and TRBJ2-6, with 10 bases fitting TRBD1. This CDR3 has 18 residues. Losses at the gene ends were 4 bases for V and 4 bases for J; bases not matched to a gene: 10. CDR1 is LGHDT, CDR2 YNNKEL, per germline (reference sequence). CDR3 nucleotide sequence: TGTGCCAGCAGCCCCATGTCGGGACAGGGGTTCGGGGCCAACGTCCTGACTTTC. Amino acids: CASSPMSGQGFGANVLTF.

In this sample, this clone turned up once. The J gene is TRBJ1-5, the V gene TRBV19; 7 nucleotides agree with TRBD1. CDR1 is LNHDA and CDR2 is SQIVND in the germline V gene (reference sequence). There are 15 residues in the CDR3. Trimming cost V 7 bases and J 5 bases; bases outside gene matches: 11. In DNA, the CDR3 is TGTGCCAGTACTCCCAAGACAGGGACCCATCAGCCCCAGCATTTT. As protein: CASTPKTGTHQPQHF.

V gene TRBV6-6 combines with J gene TRBJ2-3; 8 positions agree with TRBD1. Per the germline V gene, CDR1 is MNHNY and CDR2 is SVGAGI (reference sequence). This CDR3 has 16 amino acids. V lost 6 bases, J lost 1 base, and 9 bases stayed unmatched. The CDR3 reads CASRELPGQGTDTQYF. The CDR3 bases are TGTGCCAGCAGAGAGCTTCCGGGACAGGGCACAGATACGCAGTATTTT.

The chain employs TRBV18 and TRBJ2-7, with a possible D match to TRBD1 (5 bases). V lost 2 bases and J lost 7, with 15 bases in between. This CDR3 has 14 amino acids. Germline loops: CDR1 KGHSH, CDR2 LQKENI. The CDR3 DNA is TGTGCCAGCTCACCAATGGACACGGTGGGAGAGCAGTACTTC. Amino acids: CASSPMDTVGEQYF.

This sequence joins TRBV6-4 and TRBJ2-7; the D gene is possibly TRBD2 (6 bases). V was cut by 6 bases and J by 3 bases, with 12 bases left in between. This CDR3 has 13 amino acids. Germline-derived CDR1 and CDR2 are MRHNA and SNTAGT. The CDR3 loop reads CASSRRDFYEQYF. In DNA, the CDR3 is TGTGCCAGCAGCCGACGGGACTTCTACGAGCAGTACTTC.

The rearrangement joins TRBV11-2 to TRBJ2-3; 13 bases match TRBD2. The CDR3 has 17 residues. Trimming at V came to 1 base and at J to 4 bases, leaving 5 bases not matched to a gene. In germline, CDR1 is SGHAT, CDR2 FQNNGV. The CDR3 region is CASSLALTSGGPDTQYF. The CDR3 bases are TGTGCCAGCAGCTTAGCCCTGACTAGCGGGGGGCCAGATACGCAGTATTTT.

This chain connects TRBV7-2 to TRBJ1-4; D gene uncertain. Germline V lookup: CDR1 SGHTA, CDR2 FQGNSA. The CDR3 runs 18 residues. V was trimmed by 0 bases and J by 0 bases, leaving 14 bases between them. The CDR3 is CASSLAGGYGTTNEKLFF. The CDR3 DNA reads TGTGCCAGCAGCTTAGCGGGAGGGTACGGGACAACTAATGAAAAACTGTTTTTT.

This chain links TRBV27 with TRBJ1-1; D may be TRBD1 (6 bases). V lost 6 bases, J lost 2 bases, and 19 bases lay in between. This CDR3 spans 16 amino acids. Germline CDR1 reads MNHEY; CDR2 reads SMNVEV (reference sequence). The CDR3 sequence is CASSWTGTSYNTEAFF. The CDR3 DNA follows: TGTGCCAGCAGCTGGACCGGGACAAGTTACAACACTGAAGCTTTCTTT.

The chain employs TRBV6-2 or TRBV6-3 and TRBJ1-4, with D possibly being TRBD1 (6 bases). This CDR3 is 14 amino acids long. Trimming removed 6 bases from V and 7 bases from J, with 15 bases in between. Germline values: CDR1 MNHEY, CDR2 SVGEGT. CDR3 bases: TGTGCCAGCAGGTACCACCAGGGGAGTGAAAAACTGTTTTTT. Its protein is CASRYHQGSEKLFF.

The chain joins TRBV4-1 to TRBJ2-7, with D hard to call. CDR1 MGHRA and CDR2 YSYEKL come from the germline V gene. The CDR3 covers 13 residues. V shed 0 bases and J shed 5 bases, with 8 bases lying between them. The CDR3 sequence: CASSQDESDEQYF. The CDR3 DNA follows: TGCGCCAGCAGCCAAGATGAGTCCGACGAGCAGTACTTC.

The chain is built from TRBV25-1 and TRBJ2-2; 7 bases line up with TRBD1. The germline V gene encodes CDR1 MGHDK and CDR2 SYGVNS. This CDR3 contains 15 residues. The V gene end was trimmed by 8 bases and the J gene end by 4 bases; junction bases not matched to a gene: 10. The CDR3 region is CASRLTGSFTGELFF. CDR3 sequence (DNA): TGTGCCAGCCGTTTGACAGGGTCCTTCACCGGGGAGCTGTTTTTT.

V is TRBV12-3 or TRBV12-4 and J is TRBJ1-2; D is possibly TRBD1 (5 bases). Trimming removed 7 bases at V and 4 bases at J, with 13 bases between. This CDR3 is built from 13 residues. CDR3 region: CASKSVRAYGYTF. DNA for the CDR3: TGTGCCAGCAAGTCGGTCAGGGCCTATGGCTACACCTTC.

The chain has TRBV4-2 and TRBJ1-6; tentative D call: TRBD1 (6 bases). The CDR3 has 17 residues. V lost 1 base, J lost 5 bases, and 15 bases lay in between. Germline CDR1 reads LGHNA; CDR2 reads YNFKEQ. CDR3 DNA: TGTGCCAGCAGCCAAGTTCAGATGCAGGGGAATAATTCACCCCTCCACTTT. The encoded protein is CASSQVQMQGNNSPLHF.

V gene TRBV27 combines with J gene TRBJ1-2, with D possibly matching TRBD1 (6 bases). Germline V gene lookup returns CDR1 MNHEY and CDR2 SMNVEV (reference sequence). CDR3 length: 14 residues. V lost 4 bases and J 8 bases, leaving 17 bases between the germline ends. CDR3 amino acids: CASSSPGQIWGYTF. CDR3 nucleotide sequence: TGTGCCAGCAGTTCCCCGGGACAAATTTGGGGCTACACCTTC.

The V gene is TRBV27, the J gene TRBJ2-1; possibly TRBD1 for D (6 bases). This CDR3 has 16 amino acids. Germline lookup yields CDR1 MNHEY and CDR2 SMNVEV (reference sequence). V was shortened by 6 bases and J by 6 bases, with 21 bases between the two germline ends. The CDR3 nucleotides are TGTGCCAGCAGCCGCGGCCGGACAGTCCAAGCCAATGAGCAGTTCTTC. This sequence encodes CASSRGRTVQANEQFF.

This clone was seen once. The chain joins TRBV2 to TRBJ1-6, with D possibly TRBD1 on 6 matching bases. The V gene's germline CDR1 is SNHLY and CDR2 FYNNEI. This CDR3 is built from 18 residues. Between the trimmed V and J ends, which lost 2 bases and 4 bases, there was a span of 18 bases. The CDR3 spells CASSEHPKGEIYNSPLHF. CDR3 in DNA: TGTGCCAGCAGTGAACATCCGAAGGGGGAGATTTATAATTCACCCCTCCACTTT.

This CDR3 reads CASSLNSRSLFF. DNA of the CDR3: TGTGCCAGCAGCTTAAACTCACGCTCGCTGTTCTTC. The chain carries TRBV11-2 and TRBJ2-1, with unresolved D. In germline, CDR1 is SGHAT, CDR2 FQNNGV. V was cut by 2 bases and J by 15 bases, with 14 bases left in between. The CDR3 totals 12 residues.

This sequence joins TRBV30 and TRBJ2-1, with 8 nucleotides matching TRBD2. V lost 2 bases to trimming and J lost 8 bases; unmatched junction nucleotides: 11. CDR3 length: 15 amino acids. CDR1 is GTSNPN and CDR2 is SVGIG in the germline V gene (reference sequence). CDR3 amino acids: CAWSYRGGRLDEQFF. The CDR3 DNA reads as TGTGCCTGGAGTTACCGGGGGGGTCGTTTGGATGAGCAGTTCTTC.

The chain is built from TRBV18 and TRBJ2-2; TRBD1 matches 12 bases. With V trimmed by 2 bases and J by 6 bases, 7 bases remained unmatched. The CDR3 has 17 residues. Germline CDR1 and CDR2: KGHSH and LQKENI. The CDR3 reads CASSPGTGGASAGELFF. CDR3 nucleotide sequence: TGTGCCAGCTCACCAGGGACAGGGGGCGCGTCAGCCGGGGAGCTGTTTTTT.